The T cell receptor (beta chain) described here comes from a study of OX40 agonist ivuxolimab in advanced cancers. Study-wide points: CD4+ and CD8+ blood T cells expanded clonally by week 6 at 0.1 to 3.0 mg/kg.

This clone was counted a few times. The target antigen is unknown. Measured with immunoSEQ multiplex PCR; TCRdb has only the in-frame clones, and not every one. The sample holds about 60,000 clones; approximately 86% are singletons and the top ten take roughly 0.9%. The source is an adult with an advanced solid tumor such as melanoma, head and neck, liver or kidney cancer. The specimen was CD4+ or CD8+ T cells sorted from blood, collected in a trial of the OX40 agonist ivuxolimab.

The CDR3 DNA sequence: TGTGCCAGCAACTCACCCGGGATTATCTCCTACGAGCAGTACTTC. Protein product: CASNSPGIISYEQYF. The rearrangement uses TRBV11-2 and TRBJ2-7; D possibly corresponds to TRBD2 (5 bases). Per germline, CDR1 SGHAT and CDR2 FQNNGV. There are 15 residues in the CDR3. Trimming removed 7 bases from V and 0 bases from J, with 16 bases in between.